This T cell receptor beta chain originates from a study of human T cells and chemical hapten exposure. Specified time point: pre-sensitization, week 0. Noted treatment: therapeutic diphenylcyclopropenone sensitization with weekly scalp DPC. MiXCR was run by TCRdb on the RACE reads, yielding one entry per CDR3 protein. Of more than 250,000 distinct CDR3 sequences in the sample, about 9% are singletons; the top ten hold around 2.5%. This clonotype showed up just a few times. Sample: whole blood, taken in connection with sensitization to the hapten diphenylcyclopropenone (DPC). This clonotype was obtained from a woman between 40 and 50 years old with alopecia areata. Some clones in this sample may be carry-over from other donors' samples.

CDR3 DNA sequence: TGTGCCAGCAACGACAGGGGGCGAGGAGAGACCCAGTACTTC. Translation: CASNDRGRGETQYF. This sequence joins TRBV6-5 and TRBJ2-5; 10 positions agree with TRBD1. V lost 7 bases, J lost 4 bases, and 6 bases stayed unmatched. Germline assignment: CDR1 MNHEY and CDR2 SVGAGI. CDR3 size: 14 residues.